The rows below give T cell receptor beta chains drawn from one sample of a study of human T cells and chemical hapten exposure. TCRdb re-derived calls from the reads in MiXCR, one entry per CDR3 protein. Among around 120,000 distinct CDR3 sequences listed, about 8.9% were seen once. Sequencing used whole blood. These receptors were obtained from a human donor in good health. Some clones in this sample may be carry-over from other donors' samples. Both conserved end residues are part of each CDR3. The D gene is left open where the match is weak. The listing skips clone size in some rows; elsewhere it reads once, few, many or a size class.

TRBD2 | TRBJ2-2 | TRBV29-1 | . | CSVATGTSATGELFF | TGCAGCGTTGCGACCGGGACTAGCGCCACCGGGGAGCTGTTTTTT
TRBD2 | TRBJ2-2 | TRBV5-1 | . | CASSEHRTSGLNTGELFF | TGCGCCAGCAGCGAACATCGTACTAGCGGTTTGAACACCGGGGAGCTGTTTTTT
. | TRBJ2-7 | TRBV6-5 | few | CASRGAGSYEQYF | TGTGCCAGCAGGGGGGCAGGGAGCTACGAGCAGTACTTC
. | TRBJ2-3 | TRBV12-5 | . | CASGLSADTQYF | TGTGCTAGTGGTCTTAGTGCAGATACGCAGTATTTT
. | TRBJ2-7 | TRBV27 | few | CASSWAGPLEQYF | TGTGCCAGCAGTTGGGCAGGGCCCCTGGAGCAGTACTTC
. | TRBJ1-1 | TRBV7-2 | many | CASSTPRGTEAFF | TGTGCCAGCAGCACCCCGCGGGGTACTGAAGCTTTCTTT
TRBD1 | TRBJ1-6 | TRBV19 | many | CASSTSGTADNSPLHF | TGTGCCAGTAGTACCTCCGGGACAGCCGATAATTCACCCCTCCACTTT
TRBD2 | TRBJ2-1 | TRBV5-1 | many | CASSSKTSGITGSYNEQFF | TGCGCCAGCAGCTCCAAGACTAGCGGAATAACCGGCTCCTACAATGAGCAGTTCTTC
. | TRBJ2-5 | TRBV10-3 | few | CAISPERETQYF | TGTGCCATCAGCCCGGAACGAGAGACCCAGTACTTC
TRBD2 | TRBJ2-1 | TRBV12-3/TRBV12-4 | many | CASSPSGTLPNEQFF | TGTGCCAGCAGCCCTAGCGGGACCCTCCCCAATGAGCAGTTCTTC
. | TRBJ1-5 | TRBV6-5 | many | CASSYKAAGQPQHF | TGTGCCAGCAGTTATAAGGCTGCCGGGCAGCCCCAGCATTTT
TRBD1 | TRBJ2-2 | TRBV25-1 | many | CASSGDRGETNTGELFF | TGTGCCAGCAGTGGGGACAGGGGCGAAACGAACACCGGGGAGCTGTTTTTT
TRBD2 | TRBJ2-7 | TRBV25-1 | . | CASSGAGVYEQYF | TGTGCCAGCAGTGGCGCGGGGGTGTACGAGCAGTACTTC
. | TRBJ2-2 | TRBV5-6 | few | CASSFGQGRSTGELFF | TGTGCCAGCAGTTTTGGGCAGGGGAGAAGCACCGGGGAGCTGTTTTTT
TRBD1 | TRBJ1-2 | TRBV3-1 | many | CASSQGQGNSYGYTF | TGTGCCAGCAGCCAAGGACAGGGGAATTCCTATGGCTACACCTTC
. | TRBJ2-2 | TRBV7-2 | many | CASRPGIYTGELFF | TGTGCCAGCAGACCCGGGATATACACCGGGGAGCTGTTTTTT
. | TRBJ2-7 | TRBV25-1 | . | CASSLSSGRTYEQYF | TGTGCCAGCAGCCTTTCGTCCGGGCGGACCTACGAGCAGTACTTC
. | TRBJ1-1 | TRBV29-1 | . | CSVDGNTEAFF | TGCAGCGTTGACGGCAACACTGAAGCTTTCTTT
TRBD2 | TRBJ2-1 | TRBV5-1 | . | CASSLGLAVLDEQFF | TGCGCCAGCAGCTTGGGGCTAGCGGTCTTGGATGAGCAGTTCTTC
. | TRBJ1-5 | TRBV7-2 | many | CASSLSQSNQPQHF | TGTGCCAGCAGCTTATCACAGAGCAATCAGCCCCAGCATTTT
TRBD2 | TRBJ2-1 | TRBV2 | many | CASSEGRASGSSYNEQFF | TGTGCCAGCAGTGAAGGGAGGGCTAGCGGGAGCTCCTACAATGAGCAGTTCTTC
TRBD1 | TRBJ1-4 | TRBV5-1 | few | CASSPTGQINEKLFF | TGCGCCAGCAGCCCAACGGGACAGATTAATGAAAAACTGTTTTTT
. | TRBJ1-2 | TRBV12-5 | . | CASGLDPDYGYTF | TGTGCTAGTGGTTTGGACCCCGATTATGGCTACACCTTC
TRBD1 | TRBJ1-2 | TRBV20-1 | few | CSADRDRGYGYTF | TGCAGTGCTGACCGGGACAGGGGGTATGGCTACACCTTC
. | TRBJ2-5 | TRBV29-1 | . | CSVPGLGYQETQYF | TGCAGCGTACCAGGGTTGGGGTACCAAGAGACCCAGTACTTC
. | TRBJ2-7 | TRBV7-2 | . | CASSLGSEDYEQYF | TGTGCCAGCAGCTTAGGGAGCGAGGACTACGAGCAGTACTTC
. | TRBJ2-4 | TRBV2 | . | CASRDRDFVAKNIQYF | TGTGCCAGCAGGGACCGGGACTTCGTCGCCAAAAACATTCAGTACTTC
. | TRBJ1-1 | TRBV19 | few | CASSIRALNTEAFF | TGTGCCAGTAGTATCCGGGCGCTGAACACTGAAGCTTTCTTT
. | TRBJ1-1 | TRBV12-3/TRBV12-4 | . | CASSPETVEAFF | TGTGCCAGCAGCCCCGAGACAGTTGAAGCTTTCTTT
. | TRBJ1-2 | TRBV29-1 | many | CSVEDFIYGYTF | TGCAGCGTTGAAGATTTCATCTATGGCTACACCTTC
TRBD1 | TRBJ2-2 | TRBV6-4 | many | CASSDGQGGGELFF | TGTGCCAGCAGTGATGGACAGGGCGGCGGGGAGCTGTTTTTT
. | TRBJ2-2 | TRBV29-1 | . | CSVAHTGTGELFF | TGCAGCGTTGCACATACGGGCACCGGGGAGCTGTTTTTT
. | TRBJ1-1 | TRBV6-2/TRBV6-3 | many | CASRKQVNTEAFF | TGTGCCAGCAGAAAACAGGTGAACACTGAAGCTTTCTTT
. | TRBJ2-7 | TRBV6-6 | few | CASSYLLDEQYF | TGTGCCAGCAGTTACCTTCTAGACGAGCAGTACTTC
TRBD1 | TRBJ1-4 | TRBV29-1 | . | CSVEEETGNEKLFF | TGCAGCGTTGAAGAGGAGACAGGGAATGAAAAACTGTTTTTT
. | TRBJ2-7 | TRBV7-9 | . | CASSLVAASYEQYF | TGTGCCAGCAGCTTAGTGGCAGCCTCCTACGAGCAGTACTTC
TRBD1 | TRBJ2-5 | TRBV6-1 | many | CASSEAVGTGRETQYF | TGTGCCAGCAGTGAAGCAGTGGGGACAGGGAGAGAGACCCAGTACTTC
. | TRBJ2-5 | TRBV13 | . | CASSPAMEGGETQYF | TGTGCCAGCAGCCCAGCGATGGAAGGGGGAGAGACCCAGTACTTC
TRBD1 | TRBJ1-2 | TRBV29-1 | many | CSVLSGQDFYGYTF | TGCAGCGTTCTTTCGGGACAGGATTTCTATGGCTACACCTTC
TRBD1 | TRBJ2-5 | TRBV7-3 | . | CASSLGPGQQETQYF | TGTGCCAGCAGCTTAGGCCCGGGACAGCAAGAGACCCAGTACTTC
. | TRBJ2-2 | TRBV12-3/TRBV12-4 | few | CASSSWTDTGELFF | TGTGCCAGCAGTTCCTGGACAGACACCGGGGAGCTGTTTTTT
. | TRBJ1-1 | TRBV6-5 | . | CASSWLDVNTEAFF | TGTGCCAGCAGTTGGCTCGACGTGAACACTGAAGCTTTCTTT
TRBD2 | TRBJ2-2 | TRBV10-3 | few | CAISPGLAGTNTGELFF | TGTGCCATCAGCCCGGGACTAGCGGGGACGAACACCGGGGAGCTGTTTTTT
. | TRBJ2-7 | TRBV3-1 | few | CASSQVTGHYEQYF | TGTGCAAGCAGCCAAGTCACAGGGCACTACGAGCAGTACTTC
. | TRBJ2-7 | TRBV4-2 | . | CASSHAGATYEQYF | TGTGCCAGCAGCCATGCTGGGGCTACCTACGAGCAGTACTTC
. | TRBJ1-6 | TRBV27 | many | CASSLTSNSPLHF | TGTGCCAGCAGTTTGACGAGCAATTCACCCCTCCACTTT
TRBD1 | TRBJ2-5 | TRBV7-9 | . | CASSSPRDSQETQYF | TGTGCCAGCAGCTCGCCCAGGGACAGCCAAGAGACCCAGTACTTC
TRBD2 | TRBJ2-5 | TRBV2 | few | CASRPGLAGILTQYF | TGTGCCAGCAGGCCCGGACTAGCGGGAATCTTGACCCAGTACTTC
. | TRBJ2-1 | TRBV7-9 | many | CASSPDHNEQFF | TGTGCCAGCAGCCCCGACCACAATGAGCAGTTCTTC
. | TRBJ1-1 | TRBV14 | many | CASSRLAVGPTNTEAFF | TGTGCCAGCAGCCGGCTCGCGGTAGGGCCAACCAACACTGAAGCTTTCTTT